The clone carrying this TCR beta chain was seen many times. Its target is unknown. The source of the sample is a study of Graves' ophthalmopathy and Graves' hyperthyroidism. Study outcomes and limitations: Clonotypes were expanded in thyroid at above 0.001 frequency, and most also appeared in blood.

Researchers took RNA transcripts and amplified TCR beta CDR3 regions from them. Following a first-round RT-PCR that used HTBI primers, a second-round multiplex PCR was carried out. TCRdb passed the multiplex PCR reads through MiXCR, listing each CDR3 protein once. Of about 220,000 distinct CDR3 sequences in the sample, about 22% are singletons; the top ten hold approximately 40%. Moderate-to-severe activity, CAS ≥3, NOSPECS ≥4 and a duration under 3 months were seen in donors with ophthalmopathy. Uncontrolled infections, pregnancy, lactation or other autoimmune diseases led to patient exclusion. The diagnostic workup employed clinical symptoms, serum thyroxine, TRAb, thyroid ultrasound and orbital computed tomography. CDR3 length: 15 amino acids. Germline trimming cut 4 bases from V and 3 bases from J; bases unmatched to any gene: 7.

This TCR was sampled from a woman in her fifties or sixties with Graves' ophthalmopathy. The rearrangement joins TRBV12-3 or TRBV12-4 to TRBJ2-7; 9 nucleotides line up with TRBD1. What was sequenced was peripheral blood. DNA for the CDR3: TGTGCCAGCAGTTGGGCCGGGACAGGGCTCTACGAGCAGTACTTC. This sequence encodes CASSWAGTGLYEQYF.